This TCR beta chain was captured in a study of shared clonotypes between healthy human individuals. The donor cohort consisted entirely of Caucasian adults residing in Nashville, Tennessee. General study findings and limits: A small donor pool kept down the genetic and exposure-history diversity that was represented.

Profiling relied on immunoSEQ multiplex PCR, and the TCRdb table lists in-frame clones only, not all of them. The data show 1 million to 1.2 million clones, with 60% to 85% seen just once and roughly 0.9% held by the top ten. Germline assignment: CDR1 SGDLS and CDR2 YYNGEE. Trimming took off 7 bases at V and 0 bases at J, with 17 bases between the two ends. This CDR3 contains 16 residues. Details on this clone: Antigen: not known.

Sequenced material: memory CD4+ T cells from PBMCs. Documented subset: CD45RA-negative fraction. The chain employs TRBV9 and TRBJ2-4, with D hard to call. This TCR derives from a man aged 18 to 30 in good health. Some clones in this sample may be carry-over from other donors' samples. This CDR3 reads CASPGYRRIAKNIQYF. The DNA for the CDR3 is TGTGCCAGCCCTGGGTATAGGCGCATAGCCAAAAACATTCAGTACTTC. Together with reference TRBV9 and TRBJ2-4, the CDR3 gives the full variable domain: DSGVTQTPKHLITATGQRVTLRCSPRSGDLSVYWYQQSLDQGLQFLIQYYNGEERAKGNILERFSAQQFPDLHSELNLSSLELGDSALYFCASPGYRRIAKNIQYFGAGTRLSVL.